These 17 T cell receptor beta chains came from one sample sequenced in a study of blood T cell repertoires in COVID-19. Only in-frame clones appear in the TCRdb table, and some are missing; sequencing was by immunoSEQ multiplex PCR. The table includes 190,000 or so clones, around four fifths detected once. The sequenced sample consisted of peripheral blood. The receptors stem from a woman older than 75 with active or convalescent COVID-19.

The genes are TRBV6-2 or TRBV6-3 and TRBJ2-7, with 7 bases matching TRBD1. Germline V lookup: CDR1 MNHEY, CDR2 SVGEGT. This CDR3 comprises 16 residues. With V trimmed by 3 bases and J by 7 bases, 15 bases remained unmatched. DNA of the CDR3: TGTGCCAGCAGTTATGCCCCTGGACAGGTCCACTATGAGCAGTACTTC. This encodes CASSYAPGQVHYEQYF.

This clone showed up just once. CDR3 sequence (DNA): TGTGCCAGCCGCCGACAGGGGCTCGGAGATACGCAGTATTTT. Its protein product is CASRRQGLGDTQYF. This chain connects TRBV6-5 to TRBJ2-3; 8 nucleotides agree with TRBD1. With 8 bases clipped from V and 5 bases from J, the junction kept 9 bases outside the gene matches. The CDR3 spans 14 residues. Germline CDR1 and CDR2: MNHEY and SVGAGI.

J is TRBJ2-3 and V is TRBV4-1, with 9 bases that match TRBD1. CDR1 is MGHRA and CDR2 is YSYEKL in the germline V gene. With 4 bases clipped from V and 2 bases from J, the junction kept 7 bases outside the gene matches. The CDR3 has 16 amino acids. This CDR3 is CASSRQGQGNTDTQYF. The DNA of the CDR3 is TGCGCCAGCAGCCGACAGGGACAGGGAAACACAGATACGCAGTATTTT.

The V call is TRBV24-1, the J call TRBJ1-5, with TRBD1 matching over 10 bases. Germline V gene sequence: CDR1 KGHDR, CDR2 SFDVKD. CDR3 length: 17 residues. The V gene end was trimmed by 4 bases and the J gene end by 5 bases; junction bases not matched to a gene: 10. CDR3 amino acids: CATSDSRDRGAYQPQHF. The CDR3 DNA reads TGTGCCACCAGTGACTCCCGGGACAGGGGAGCGTATCAGCCCCAGCATTTT.

In this sample, this clone turned up once. The rearrangement links TRBV11-2 to TRBJ1-4; D is perhaps TRBD1 (6 bases). The CDR3 extends over 17 amino acids. The germline V and J ends were trimmed by 5 bases and 0 bases, with 16 bases remaining between them. Germline V gene data show CDR1 as SGHAT and CDR2 as FQNNGV. CDR3 bases: TGTGCCAGCAGCCTGGGACACACCCTTACAACTAATGAAAAACTGTTTTTT. This sequence encodes CASSLGHTLTTNEKLFF.

A single count supports this clone. The chain carries TRBV7-2 and TRBJ1-3; 7 bases agree with TRBD1. Germline values: CDR1 SGHTA, CDR2 FQGNSA. The trim removed 5 bases at V and 3 bases at J, leaving 7 bases unmatched. This CDR3 is 15 amino acids long. CDR3 sequence reads: CASSARTGIGNTIYF. DNA for the CDR3: TGTGCCAGCAGCGCCCGGACAGGAATTGGAAACACCATATATTTT.

Here the CDR3 reads CASSDRGFQPQHF. The CDR3 DNA sequence: TGTGCCAGCAGCGACAGGGGCTTTCAGCCCCAGCATTTT. The chain combines TRBV11-3 with TRBJ1-5; TRBD1 agrees at 8 bases. The junction had 3 bases not matched to a gene; V was cut back by 5 bases and J by 6 bases. The CDR3 extends over 13 amino acids. Germline values: CDR1 SGHNT, CDR2 YENEEA.

This clone was seen a handful of times. This chain connects TRBV11-2 to TRBJ1-4; TRBD1 matches at 11 bases. The germline V gene encodes CDR1 SGHAT and CDR2 FQNNGV. CDR3 length: 14 amino acids. Germline trimming cut 5 bases from V and 7 bases from J; bases unmatched to any gene: 3. The CDR3 loop reads CASSQGQGGEKLFF. CDR3 DNA: TGTGCCAGCAGCCAGGGACAGGGGGGTGAAAAACTGTTTTTT.

The CDR3 nucleotides read TGTGCCAGCAGCTGGGCCCCCTGGCGGGAAAATGGCTACACCTTC. This translates into CASSWAPWRENGYTF. The J gene is TRBJ1-2, the V gene TRBV5-6, with D unclear. The CDR3 has 15 residues. Germline V gives CDR1 SGHDT, CDR2 YYEEEE. Trimming pared 3 bases from V and 6 bases from J, leaving 18 bases between.

The chain carries TRBV9 and TRBJ1-1, with D unclear. CDR1 and CDR2 (germline): SGDLS, YYNGEE. The CDR3 totals 16 residues. The V end was cut by 4 bases, the J end by 0 bases, with 16 bases between. This CDR3 reads CASSRSQQTMNTEAFF. CDR3 sequence (DNA): TGTGCCAGCAGCCGGTCGCAACAAACTATGAACACTGAAGCTTTCTTT.

The chain recombines TRBV19 with TRBJ1-2; 8 nucleotides align to TRBD1. With 7 bases clipped from V and 4 bases from J, the junction kept 8 bases outside the gene matches. The CDR3 is made up of 14 amino acids. Germline CDR1 and CDR2: LNHDA and SQIVND (reference sequence). The CDR3 spells CASTQGARGYGYTF. For the CDR3, the DNA is TGTGCCAGTACCCAGGGGGCTCGCGGCTATGGCTACACCTTC.

This chain connects TRBV3-1 (or the pseudogene TRBV3-2) to TRBJ1-2; 7 bases are a match to TRBD1. The V segment lost 1 base and the J segment 5 bases; nucleotides outside the gene matches: 7. The CDR3 extends over 15 amino acids. CDR1 and CDR2 (germline): LGHDT, YNNKEL (reference sequence). CDR3 DNA: TGTGCCAGCAGCCAAGGACAGGGATCCCTATATGGCTACACCTTC. This translates into CASSQGQGSLYGYTF.

The CDR3 is CASRPGGDSGNTIYF. The CDR3 bases are TGCGCCAGCAGACCCGGGGGGGACTCTGGAAACACCATATATTTT. The V gene is TRBV5-1, the J gene TRBJ1-3; possible D gene TRBD1, 5 bases. Germline-derived CDR1 and CDR2 are SGHRS and YFSETQ. CDR3 length equals 15 residues. V was trimmed by 5 bases and J by 0 bases, leaving 12 bases between them. The variable domain in full, with the rest retrieved from reference TRBV5-1 and TRBJ1-3, is KAGVTQTPRYLIKTRGQQVTLSCSPISGHRSVSWYQQTPGQGLQFLFEYFSETQRNKGNFPGRFSGRQFSNSRSEMNVSTLELGDSALYLCASRPGGDSGNTIYFGEGSWLTVV.

The chain recombines TRBV5-1 with TRBJ2-7; a possible D gene is TRBD2 (6 bases). Germline V gene sequence: CDR1 SGHRS, CDR2 YFSETQ. CDR3 size: 15 residues. With 1 base removed from V and 2 bases from J, the gap between germline ends came to 13 bases. CDR3 DNA sequence: TGCGCCAGCAGCTTGTGGGGCGGGAACCCCTACGAGCAGTACTTC. Translating it yields CASSLWGGNPYEQYF.

The chain links TRBV10-3 to TRBJ2-2; tentative D call: TRBD1 (6 bases). The CDR3 has 14 amino acids. Germline CDR1 ENHRY, CDR2 SYGVKD. Trimming shortened V by 10 bases and J by 5 bases, and 17 bases separated the two germline ends. CDR3 sequence reads: CASRQASRTGELFF. The DNA of the CDR3 is TGTGCCAGCAGACAGGCCTCGAGGACCGGGGAGCTGTTTTTT.

V and J are TRBV5-6 and TRBJ2-2; D not resolved. The CDR3 sequence is 12 residues long. Germline values: CDR1 SGHDT, CDR2 YYEEEE. Trimming took 0 bases from V and 6 from J, leaving 3 bases between them. CDR3 DNA: TGTGCCAGCAGCTTGGAGCCCGGGGAGCTGTTTTTT. This encodes CASSLEPGELFF.

The CDR3 nucleotides are TGTGCCAGTAGTATATCCGAGTCCTCCTACGAGCAGTACTTC. The encoded protein is CASSISESSYEQYF. The V call is TRBV19, the J call TRBJ2-7; D not resolved. Germline loops: CDR1 LNHDA, CDR2 SQIVND (reference sequence). The CDR3 is 14 residues long. V was pared by 2 bases and J by 0 bases, with 8 bases between.